This entry describes one T cell receptor (beta chain). Its antigen is not identified. The sample belongs to a study of T cell responses to AZD1222 COVID-19 vaccine. CDR3 length: 15 amino acids. J gave up 9 bases and V 6 bases, and 14 bases lay outside the gene matches. The germline V gene encodes CDR1 MNHEY and CDR2 SVGAGI. Pooling covered second doses at about 4 or about 12 weeks. Measured with immunoSEQ multiplex PCR; TCRdb has only the in-frame clones, and not every one. The data hold 110,000 to 150,000 clones, with around 89% observed a single time. Study-wide findings and caveats: Spike was spanned by vaccine-associated CD4 TCRs, which were dominant at 160-218 and 743-854. Nearly half of spike-specific TCRs reportedly target unmutated variant regions. Following two doses of AZD1222, Spike-specific TCR breadth and depth rose.

This material consisted of peripheral blood, taken 28 days after the second AZD1222 dose. This chain joins TRBV6-5 and TRBJ2-1; TRBD2 aligns across 7 bases. This TCR derives from an adult who received the AZD1222 COVID-19 vaccine. The CDR3 DNA follows: TGTGCCAGCAGCCTAGAGTTGGGGGGGAGTGGTGAGCAGTTCTTC. It yields the protein CASSLELGGSGEQFF.